Reported below is one TCR beta chain. Clones were sequenced by immunoSEQ multiplex PCR, and TCRdb holds only the in-frame ones, with some missing. The repertoire holds around 40,000 clones, with approximately 91% as singletons. Germline assignment: CDR1 LNHDA and CDR2 SQIVND (reference sequence). CDR3 length equals 15 residues. V trimming: 7 bases; J trimming: 5 bases; junction bases outside the gene matches: 9. The data are from a study of T cell changes during pregnancy in multiple sclerosis. J is TRBJ2-2 and V is TRBV19; 8 bases are shared with TRBD1. The source of this sequence is a female donor with multiple sclerosis, enrolled in a pregnancy study. The specimen was CD4+ T cells from peripheral blood mononuclear cells, collected in the second trimester of pregnancy. CDR3 loop: CASTSNTGGTGELFF. In DNA, the CDR3 is TGTGCCAGTACGTCCAACACAGGGGGGACCGGGGAGCTGTTTTTT.